This T cell receptor (beta chain) is from a study of blood T cells in healthy people across ages. PCR was performed a second time for roughly 7 to 11 cycles using a sample-barcoded 5' primer and a J-beta primer mix. TCRdb itself ran the 5' RACE reads through MiXCR, one entry per CDR3 protein. Among about 780,000 distinct CDR3 sequences listed, around 50% were seen once. CDR3 length: 16 residues. Trimming cost V 8 bases and J 0 bases, with 20 bases left between them. The germline gives CDR1 MNHEY, CDR2 SVGAGI. This TCR was sampled from a man older than 75 in good health. J is TRBJ2-7 and V is TRBV6-5; perhaps D is TRBD1 or TRBD2 (5 bases each). The sequenced material came from blood. CDR3: CASSRSSGTLSYEQYF. The CDR3 bases are TGTGCCAGCTCGAGGTCATCGGGGACCCTCTCCTACGAGCAGTACTTC.